This T cell receptor beta chain came from a study of blood T cell repertoires in COVID-19. About the research overall: The United States, Italy and Spain supplied acute and convalescent COVID-19 samples. Sources were T cells, B-cell-depleted T cells, or PBMCs; the material itself was cDNA or gDNA.

Study processing details: Estimation of nucleated cell counts was performed using reference gene primer amplification. Sequenced by immunoSEQ multiplex PCR; TCRdb stores in-frame clones only, minus some. Clone size and V and J calls were adopted from that table, with D and trimming inferred from the DNA. The sample includes some 180,000 clones, 88% seen only once; the top ten take roughly 5.6%. Germline lookup yields CDR1 SGHRS and CDR2 YFSETQ. Germline trimming cut 0 bases from V and 11 bases from J; bases unmatched to any gene: 7. This CDR3 is 14 amino acids long. The sequenced material came from peripheral blood. The V gene is TRBV5-1, the J gene TRBJ1-1; TRBD1 matches 10 bases. The clonotype originates from a man aged 40-50 years with active or convalescent COVID-19. The chain's CDR3 is CASSLAGTGVGAFF. As DNA, the CDR3 is TGCGCCAGCAGCTTGGCGGGGACAGGGGTTGGGGCTTTCTTT.